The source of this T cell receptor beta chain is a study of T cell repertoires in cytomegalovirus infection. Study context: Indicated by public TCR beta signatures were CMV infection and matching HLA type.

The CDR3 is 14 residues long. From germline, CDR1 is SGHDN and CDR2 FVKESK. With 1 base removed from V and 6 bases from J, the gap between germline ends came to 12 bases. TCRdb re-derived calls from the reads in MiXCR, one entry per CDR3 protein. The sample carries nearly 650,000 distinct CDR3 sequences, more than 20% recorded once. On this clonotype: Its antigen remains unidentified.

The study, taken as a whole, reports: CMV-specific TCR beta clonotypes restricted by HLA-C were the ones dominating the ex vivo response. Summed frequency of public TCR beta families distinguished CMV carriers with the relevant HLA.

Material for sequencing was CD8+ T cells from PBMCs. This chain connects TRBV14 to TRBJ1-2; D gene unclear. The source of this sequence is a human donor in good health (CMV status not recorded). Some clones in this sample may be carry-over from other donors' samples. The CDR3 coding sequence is TGTGCCAGCAGCCAAGTTGCCTTAGGTCATGGCTACACCTTC. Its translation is CASSQVALGHGYTF.